Reported below is one T cell receptor (beta chain). The table came from immunoSEQ multiplex PCR; TCRdb's copy has only in-frame clones and leaves some out. The table records about 150,000 clones, 93% of them present only once. This entry belongs to a study of control samples from healthy donors and cancer patients. CDR3 length equals 17 residues. Trimming left V 3 bases short and J 1 base short, with 16 bases between. Germline CDR1 reads KGHSH; CDR2 reads LQKENI. This TCR derives from a young man in good health. The chain combines TRBV18 with TRBJ2-1; unclear D gene. The material sequenced was blood. The DNA for the CDR3 is TGTGCCAGCTCACCCCTGGGCGCATCAACATCCTACAATGAGCAGTTCTTC. Translation gives CASSPLGASTSYNEQFF.